In this sample, the clone carrying this TCR beta chain turned up once. This entry belongs to a study of T cell responses to AZD1222 COVID-19 vaccine. The CDR3 is 15 amino acids. Looked up from germline, CDR1 is SSHAT and CDR2 is FNYEAQ (reference sequence). V dropped 2 bases and J dropped 1 base, with 11 bases sitting between them. Libraries were prepared by immunoSEQ multiplex PCR; TCRdb keeps only in-frame clonotypes and omits some of them. The sample has 75,000 to 100,000 clones; almost 90% are singletons. This chain connects TRBV7-7 to TRBJ2-5; tentatively, D is TRBD1 or TRBD2 (5 bases each). Sequencing was performed on peripheral blood, taken on day 0 of MenACWY control vaccination. The source is an adult in good health. The CDR3 DNA reads TGTGCCAGCAGCTTACAGGGACGGGGCCAAGAGACCCAGTACTTC. Its protein is CASSLQGRGQETQYF.